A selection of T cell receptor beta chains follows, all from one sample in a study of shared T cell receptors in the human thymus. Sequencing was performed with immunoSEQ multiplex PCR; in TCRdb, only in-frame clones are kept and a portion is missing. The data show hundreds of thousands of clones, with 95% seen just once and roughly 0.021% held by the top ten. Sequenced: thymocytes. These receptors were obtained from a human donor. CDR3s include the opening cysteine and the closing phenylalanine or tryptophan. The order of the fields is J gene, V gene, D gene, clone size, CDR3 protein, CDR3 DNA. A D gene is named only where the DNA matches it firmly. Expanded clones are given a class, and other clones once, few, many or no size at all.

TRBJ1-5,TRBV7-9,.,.,CASSLSSGTPSNQPQHF,TGTGCCAGCAGCTTATCGTCCGGGACACCCAGCAATCAGCCCCAGCATTTT
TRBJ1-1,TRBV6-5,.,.,CASSYAGGSEAFF,TGTGCCAGCAGTTACGCAGGCGGTTCCGAAGCTTTCTTT
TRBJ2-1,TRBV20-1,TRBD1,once,CSAGQENEQFF,TGCAGTGCGGGACAGGAGAATGAGCAGTTCTTC
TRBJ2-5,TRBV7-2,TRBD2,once,CASSSGLAEGETQYF,TGTGCCAGCAGCTCGGGACTAGCGGAGGGGGAGACCCAGTACTTC
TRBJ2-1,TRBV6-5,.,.,CASRNPTRSNEQFF,TGTGCCAGCAGAAATCCAACTAGATCCAATGAGCAGTTCTTC
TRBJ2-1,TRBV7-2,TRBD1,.,CASRTQGNEQFF,TGTGCCAGCAGGACACAGGGGAATGAGCAGTTCTTC
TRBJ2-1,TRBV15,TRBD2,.,CATSFLAGRDEQFF,TGTGCCACCAGCTTTCTAGCGGGACGCGATGAGCAGTTCTTC
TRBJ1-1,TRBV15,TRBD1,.,CAASSFYGQGWMNTEAFF,TGTGCCGCCAGCAGTTTTTACGGACAGGGTTGGATGAACACTGAAGCTTTCTTT
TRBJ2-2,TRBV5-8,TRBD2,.,CASSPTRSGINTGELFF,TGTGCCAGCAGCCCCACGCGAAGCGGGATTAACACCGGGGAGCTGTTTTTT
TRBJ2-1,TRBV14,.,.,CASSQGAVVYNEQFF,TGTGCCAGCAGCCAAGGGGCGGTCGTTTACAATGAGCAGTTCTTC
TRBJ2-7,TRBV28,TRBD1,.,CASSLWGGDRGDDVNYEQYF,TGTGCCAGCAGTTTATGGGGCGGGGACAGGGGAGACGACGTGAATTACGAGCAGTACTTC
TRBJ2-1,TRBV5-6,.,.,CASSCYPGPSYNEQFF,TGTGCCAGCAGCTGTTACCCCGGGCCTAGTTACAATGAGCAGTTCTTC
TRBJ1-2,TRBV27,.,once,CASSYDKTGLNGYTF,TGTGCCAGCAGTTATGATAAGACAGGCCTAAATGGCTACACCTTC
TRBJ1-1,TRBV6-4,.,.,CASSEGPGEANTEAFF,TGTGCCAGCAGTGAGGGTCCAGGGGAGGCGAACACTGAAGCTTTCTTT
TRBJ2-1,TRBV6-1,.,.,CASSPPSHEQFF,TGTGCCAGCAGCCCCCCTAGCCATGAGCAGTTCTTC
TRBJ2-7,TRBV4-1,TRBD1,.,CASSRGQGRAYEQYF,TGCGCCAGCAGCCGAGGACAGGGGAGGGCCTACGAGCAGTACTTC
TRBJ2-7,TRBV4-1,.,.,CASSQDGQEAYEQYF,TGCGCCAGCAGCCAAGATGGGCAGGAAGCCTACGAGCAGTACTTC
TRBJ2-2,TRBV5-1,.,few,CASSQFQGRSRLFF,TGCGCCAGCAGCCAATTTCAGGGGCGTTCGCGGCTGTTTTTT
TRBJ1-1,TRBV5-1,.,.,CASSLARRGTAEAFF,TGCGCCAGCAGCTTGGCCAGGAGAGGGACCGCTGAAGCTTTCTTT
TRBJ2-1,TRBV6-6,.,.,CASTLGATEQFF,TGTGCCAGCACCTTGGGGGCAACTGAGCAGTTCTTC
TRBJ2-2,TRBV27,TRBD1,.,CASQPGQKNTGELFF,TGTGCCAGCCAACCGGGACAGAAGAACACCGGGGAGCTGTTTTTT
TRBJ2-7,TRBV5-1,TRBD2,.,CASSLAGTTHEQYF,TGCGCCAGCAGCTTGGCAGGGACTACCCACGAGCAGTACTTC
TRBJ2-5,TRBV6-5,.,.,CASSPTGLETQYF,TGTGCCAGCAGTCCAACAGGTTTAGAGACCCAGTACTTC
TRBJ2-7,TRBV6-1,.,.,CASSEGKGGAYEQYF,TGTGCCAGCAGTGAAGGGAAAGGGGGTGCCTACGAGCAGTACTTC
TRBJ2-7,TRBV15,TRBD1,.,CATSGTGSSYEQYF,TGTGCCACCAGCGGGACAGGGAGCTCCTACGAGCAGTACTTC
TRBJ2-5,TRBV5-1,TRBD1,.,CASSDLATGEETQYF,TGCGCCAGCAGCGACCTTGCGACAGGGGAAGAGACCCAGTACTTC
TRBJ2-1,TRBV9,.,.,CASSVVSNEQFF,TGTGCCAGCAGCGTAGTAAGCAATGAGCAGTTCTTC
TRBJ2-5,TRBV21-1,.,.,CASSKGSATGGNETQYF,TGTGCCAGCAGCAAAGGGAGTGCGACAGGGGGTAATGAGACCCAGTACTTC
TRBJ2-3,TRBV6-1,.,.,CASSEALVGDPPLSQYF,TGTGCCAGCAGTGAGGCCTTGGTTGGGGACCCCCCTCTTTCGCAGTATTTT
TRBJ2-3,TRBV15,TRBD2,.,CATSREREGTDTQYF,TGTGCCACCAGCAGAGAGCGGGAGGGCACAGATACGCAGTATTTT
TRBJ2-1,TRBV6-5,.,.,CASSHQGGSDEQFF,TGTGCCAGCAGTCACCAGGGTGGCTCGGATGAGCAGTTCTTC
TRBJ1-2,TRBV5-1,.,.,CASSPYGGDGYTF,TGCGCCAGCAGCCCGTACGGGGGGGATGGCTACACCTTC
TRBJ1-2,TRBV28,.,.,CASLGGGSPRGGYTF,TGTGCCAGCTTAGGGGGGGGCAGCCCGCGAGGTGGCTACACCTTC
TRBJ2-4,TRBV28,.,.,CASRVGGLAKNIQYF,TGTGCCAGCAGGGTAGGGGGATTAGCCAAAAACATTCAGTACTTC
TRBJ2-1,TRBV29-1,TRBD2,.,CSVEGWIAGEGYNEQFF,TGCAGCGTTGAGGGGTGGATAGCGGGAGAAGGCTACAATGAGCAGTTCTTC
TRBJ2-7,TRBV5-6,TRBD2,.,CASTAGRGSYEQYF,TGTGCCAGCACCGCGGGGAGGGGCTCCTACGAGCAGTACTTC
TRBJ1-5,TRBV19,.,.,CASSISPAFNQPQHF,TGTGCCAGTAGTATTTCCCCAGCCTTTAATCAGCCCCAGCATTTT
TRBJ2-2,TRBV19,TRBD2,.,CASSMRGTRFTGELFF,TGTGCCAGTAGTATGCGCGGGACTAGGTTTACCGGGGAGCTGTTTTTT
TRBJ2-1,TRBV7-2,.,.,CASRSGPDRFYNEQFF,TGTGCCAGCCGTAGCGGACCCGACCGATTTTACAATGAGCAGTTCTTC
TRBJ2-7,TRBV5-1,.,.,CASTLTEDPYEQYF,TGCGCCAGCACATTAACCGAAGACCCCTACGAGCAGTACTTC
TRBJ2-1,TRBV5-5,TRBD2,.,CASSLRTSGSPYNEQFF,TGTGCCAGCAGCTTACGGACTAGCGGGAGCCCCTACAATGAGCAGTTCTTC
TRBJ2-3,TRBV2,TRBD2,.,CASISSGRFYTQYF,TGTGCCAGCATCTCTAGCGGGAGGTTTTATACGCAGTATTTT
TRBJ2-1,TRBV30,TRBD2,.,CAWSIRSFGTSGPYNEQFF,TGTGCCTGGAGTATCCGAAGTTTCGGGACTAGCGGACCCTACAATGAGCAGTTCTTC
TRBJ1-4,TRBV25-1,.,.,CASSELEGKTQEKLFF,TGTGCCAGCAGTGAATTGGAGGGCAAGACTCAAGAAAAACTGTTTTTT
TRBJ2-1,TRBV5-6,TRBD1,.,CASSRDRGPNEQFF,TGTGCCAGCAGCCGGGACAGGGGGCCCAATGAGCAGTTCTTC
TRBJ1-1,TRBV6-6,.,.,CASSYTLEPENTEAFF,TGTGCCAGCAGTTACACCCTGGAGCCAGAGAACACTGAAGCTTTCTTT
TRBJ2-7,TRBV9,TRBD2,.,CASSRRQGLGGSAYEQYF,TGTGCCAGCAGCCGCCGGCAAGGGCTTGGCGGGAGCGCCTACGAGCAGTACTTC
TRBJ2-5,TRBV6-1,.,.,CASRGGHLWETQYF,TGTGCCAGCAGGGGGGGACACTTGTGGGAGACCCAGTACTTC
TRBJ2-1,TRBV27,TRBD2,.,CASSSTGTSSREQFF,TGTGCCAGCAGTTCCACCGGGACTAGCAGTCGTGAGCAGTTCTTC